One and the same sample provided the 15 T cell receptor beta chains below, sequenced in a study of blood T cell repertoires in COVID-19. Profiling relied on immunoSEQ multiplex PCR, and the TCRdb table lists in-frame clones only, not all of them. Among about 210,000 clones, roughly four fifths were seen once, and the ten largest hold around 12%. The material sequenced was peripheral blood. These receptors were collected from a middle-aged woman with acute or convalescent COVID-19.

The chain recombines TRBV18 with TRBJ1-1; D ambiguous. Per the germline V gene, CDR1 is KGHSH and CDR2 is LQKENI. The CDR3 sequence is 15 residues long. V was shortened by 3 bases and J by 1 base, with 12 bases between the two germline ends. The DNA for the CDR3 is TGTGCCAGCTCACCCGCGACATGGGCGAACACTGAAGCTTTCTTT. Amino acids: CASSPATWANTEAFF.

V is TRBV6-5 and J is TRBJ1-1; 12 nucleotides agree with TRBD1. This CDR3 is built from 16 residues. J lost 6 bases, V lost 2 bases, and 7 bases had no gene match. CDR1 is MNHEY, CDR2 SVGAGI, per germline. CDR3 sequence (DNA): TGTGCCAGCAGTTACCCGCCGGGACAGGGGGCAGCTGAAGCTTTCTTT. Amino acids: CASSYPPGQGAAEAFF.

The CDR3 region has the DNA TGTGCCAGCAGCTTAGCGGGAGAGGTAGAGACCCAGTACTTC. This translates into CASSLAGEVETQYF. The V call is TRBV11-2, the J call TRBJ2-5; maybe TRBD2 (6 bases). V was cut by 1 base and J by 4 bases, with 10 bases left in between. The CDR3 is 14 amino acids. CDR1 SGHAT and CDR2 FQNNGV come from the germline V gene.

The CDR3 nucleotides read TGCGCCAGCAGCCAACCCTCCGCCGGGACAGGGGGATCACCCCTCCACTTT. This sequence encodes CASSQPSAGTGGSPLHF. This rearrangement joins TRBV4-1 to TRBJ1-6; the match to TRBD1 covers 11 bases. This CDR3 comprises 17 residues. Germline V gene lookup returns CDR1 MGHRA and CDR2 YSYEKL. After removal of 2 bases from V and 10 bases from J, the junction contained 10 bases not matched to a gene.

The chain uses TRBV9 and TRBJ2-1, with TRBD1 identical over 10 bases. Germline trimming cut 4 bases from V and 5 bases from J; bases unmatched to any gene: 9. The length of the CDR3 is 16 residues. Germline CDR1 SGDLS, CDR2 YYNGEE. The CDR3 sequence is CASSYLGQGYHNEQFF. CDR3 nucleotide sequence: TGTGCCAGCAGCTACCTGGGACAGGGGTATCACAATGAGCAGTTCTTC. The whole variable domain, remainder taken from reference TRBV9 and TRBJ2-1, is DSGVTQTPKHLITATGQRVTLRCSPRSGDLSVYWYQQSLDQGLQFLIQYYNGEERAKGNILERFSAQQFPDLHSELNLSSLELGDSALYFCASSYLGQGYHNEQFFGPGTRLTVL.

Ten or more counts support this clone. This chain uses TRBV4-1 with TRBJ1-2; D gene unclear. Germline CDR1 is MGHRA and CDR2 is YSYEKL. The CDR3 runs 14 residues. Trimming took 0 bases from V and 3 from J, leaving 8 bases between them. CDR3 bases: TGCGCCAGCAGCCAAGACCCAGAATACTATGGCTACACCTTC. This gives the protein CASSQDPEYYGYTF.

The chain links TRBV19 to TRBJ2-6; 8 nucleotides line up with TRBD1. The CDR3 runs 19 residues. The V segment lost 4 bases and the J segment 2 bases; nucleotides outside the gene matches: 13. Germline lookup yields CDR1 LNHDA and CDR2 SQIVND (reference sequence). The CDR3 protein is CASSSLGRGQKTGANVLTF. The CDR3 region has the DNA TGTGCCAGTAGTAGTCTGGGCAGGGGGCAAAAAACTGGGGCCAACGTCCTGACTTTC. Complete variable domain (other parts from reference TRBV19 and TRBJ2-6): DGGITQSPKYLFRKEGQNVTLSCEQNLNHDAMYWYRQDPGQGLRLIYYSQIVNDFQKGDIAEGYSVSREKKESFPLTVTSAQKNPTAFYLCASSSLGRGQKTGANVLTFGAGSRLTVL.

V and J are TRBV5-1 and TRBJ1-2; 9 bases fit TRBD1. Germline CDR1 reads SGHRS; CDR2 reads YFSETQ. V gave up 4 bases and J gave up 6 bases; unmatched junction bases: 4. CDR3 size: 13 residues. CDR3 region: CASSPWTGDGYTF. Here the CDR3 DNA reads TGCGCCAGCAGCCCCTGGACAGGGGATGGCTACACCTTC. Together with reference TRBV5-1 and TRBJ1-2, the CDR3 gives the full variable domain: KAGVTQTPRYLIKTRGQQVTLSCSPISGHRSVSWYQQTPGQGLQFLFEYFSETQRNKGNFPGRFSGRQFSNSRSEMNVSTLELGDSALYLCASSPWTGDGYTFGSGTRLTVV.

V usage is TRBV2 and J usage is TRBJ2-7, with TRBD1 identical over 7 bases. The germline gives CDR1 SNHLY, CDR2 FYNNEI. Unmatched junction bases numbered 4, after V lost 1 base and J lost 7 bases. The CDR3 extends over 13 amino acids. This CDR3 is CASSEEGRGEQYF. The DNA for the CDR3 is TGTGCCAGCAGTGAAGAGGGCAGGGGGGAGCAGTACTTC.

The table lists this clone with a count of one. The rearrangement links TRBV29-1 to TRBJ2-4; tentative D call: TRBD1 (7 bases). CDR3 length: 12 residues. Trimming took off 6 bases at V and 8 bases at J, with 14 bases between the two ends. Germline V lookup: CDR1 SQVTM, CDR2 ANQGSEA. This CDR3 reads CSVEGASHIQYF. The CDR3 DNA reads as TGCAGCGTGGAGGGGGCCAGCCACATTCAGTACTTC.

This clone was found once. The rearrangement uses TRBV11-2 and TRBJ1-4; 8 nucleotides match TRBD1. Germline V gene sequence: CDR1 SGHAT, CDR2 FQNNGV. The junction had 7 bases not matched to a gene; V was cut back by 6 bases and J by 4 bases. There are 15 residues in the CDR3. The CDR3 loop reads CASSYSGGYNEKLFF. Here the CDR3 DNA reads TGTGCCAGCAGTTACTCAGGGGGCTATAATGAAAAACTGTTTTTT.

This chain links TRBV20-1 with TRBJ2-7, with a possible D match to TRBD2 (5 bases). The ends were cut back, 3 bases at V and 2 bases at J, with 14 bases in the middle. The CDR3 has 14 residues. Germline V gene data show CDR1 as DFQATT and CDR2 as SNEGSKA (reference sequence). DNA of the CDR3: TGCAGTGCTAGTAAAAGGGTACTAGCCTACGAGCAGTACTTC. Its protein is CSASKRVLAYEQYF.

The chain has TRBV19 and TRBJ2-6; 7 bases agree with TRBD1. Germline CDR1 LNHDA, CDR2 SQIVND (reference sequence). V gave up 6 bases and J gave up 0 bases; unmatched junction bases: 8. The CDR3 is made up of 17 amino acids. CDR3 region: CASRGTVGLSGANVLTF. The CDR3 coding sequence is TGTGCCAGTAGAGGGACAGTTGGCCTCTCTGGGGCCAACGTCCTGACTTTC.

The chain carries TRBV3-1 (or the pseudogene TRBV3-2) and TRBJ1-4, with TRBD1 as a possible D gene (6 bases). The CDR3 sequence is 17 residues long. V was trimmed by 2 bases and J by 4 bases, leaving 17 bases between them. CDR1 is LGHDT and CDR2 is YNNKEL in the germline V gene (reference sequence). CDR3 sequence: CASSQKGVRRLNEKLFF. CDR3 sequence (DNA): TGTGCCAGCAGCCAAAAGGGGGTGCGGAGGCTTAATGAAAAACTGTTTTTT.

The chain employs TRBV10-3 and TRBJ2-7, with TRBD2 matching over 11 bases. CDR3 length: 14 residues. Germline-derived CDR1 and CDR2 are ENHRY and SYGVKD. With 3 bases clipped from V and 6 bases from J, the junction kept 4 bases outside the gene matches. DNA for the CDR3: TGTGCCATCAGTGAACTAGCGGGAGCAGGCGAGCAGTACTTC. Its protein product is CAISELAGAGEQYF.